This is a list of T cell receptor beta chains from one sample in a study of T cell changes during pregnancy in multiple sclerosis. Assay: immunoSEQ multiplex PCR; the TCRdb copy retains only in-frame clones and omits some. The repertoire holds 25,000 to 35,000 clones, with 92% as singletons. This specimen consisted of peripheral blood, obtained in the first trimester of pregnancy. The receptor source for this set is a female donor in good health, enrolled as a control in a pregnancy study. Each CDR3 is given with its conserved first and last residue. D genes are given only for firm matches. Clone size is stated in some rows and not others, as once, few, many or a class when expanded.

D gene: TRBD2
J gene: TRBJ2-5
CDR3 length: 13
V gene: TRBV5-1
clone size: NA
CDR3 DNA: TGCGCCAGCAGCTTGCAGCGGGGAGGGACCCAGTACTTC
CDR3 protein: CASSLQRGGTQYF

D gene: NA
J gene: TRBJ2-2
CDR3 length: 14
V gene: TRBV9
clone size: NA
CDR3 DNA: TGTGCCAGCAGCGTAGGACAGAACACCGGGGAGCTGTTTTTT
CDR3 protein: CASSVGQNTGELFF

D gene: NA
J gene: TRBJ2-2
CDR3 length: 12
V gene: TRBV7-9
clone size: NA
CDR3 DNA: TGTGCCAGCAGCTTGTCGGCCGGGGAGCTGTTTTTT
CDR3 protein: CASSLSAGELFF

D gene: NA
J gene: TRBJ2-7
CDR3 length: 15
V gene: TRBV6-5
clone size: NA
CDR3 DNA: TGTGCCAGCAGTAGTGGGGCGTCGAATGCCTACGAGCAGTACTTC
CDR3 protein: CASSSGASNAYEQYF

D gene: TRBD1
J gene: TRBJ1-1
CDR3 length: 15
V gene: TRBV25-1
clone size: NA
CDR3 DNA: TGTGCCAGCAGTGAATCCGGGACAGGGAACACTGAAGCTTTCTTT
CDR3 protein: CASSESGTGNTEAFF

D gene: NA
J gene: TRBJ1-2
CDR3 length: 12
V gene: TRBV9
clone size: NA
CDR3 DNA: TGTGCCAGCAGCTCCACGGGTTATGGCTACACCTTC
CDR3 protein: CASSSTGYGYTF

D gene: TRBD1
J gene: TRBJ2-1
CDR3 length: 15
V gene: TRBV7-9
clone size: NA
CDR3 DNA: TGTGCCAGCATTTTTGAGGACAGGCTTTACAATGAGCAGTTCTTC
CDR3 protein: CASIFEDRLYNEQFF

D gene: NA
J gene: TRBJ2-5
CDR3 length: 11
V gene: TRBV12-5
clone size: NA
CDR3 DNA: TGTGCTAGTGGTCAGAGCGGGACCCAGTACTTC
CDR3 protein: CASGQSGTQYF

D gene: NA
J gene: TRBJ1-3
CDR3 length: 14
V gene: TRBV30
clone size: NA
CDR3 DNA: TGTGCCTGGGGGGGAGGGCGCGGACCTTGGACCATATATTTT
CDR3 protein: CAWGGGRGPWTIYF

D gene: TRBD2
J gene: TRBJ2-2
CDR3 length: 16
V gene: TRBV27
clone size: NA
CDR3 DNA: TGTGCCAGCAGGCGTCTGGGGACTACAAAACCCGGGGAGCTGTTTTTT
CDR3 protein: CASRRLGTTKPGELFF

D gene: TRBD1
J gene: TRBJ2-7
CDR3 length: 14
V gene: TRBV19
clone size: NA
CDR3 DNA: TGTGCCAGTAGTTCCGGGACAGGTCTTGGCGAGCAGTACTTC
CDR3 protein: CASSSGTGLGEQYF

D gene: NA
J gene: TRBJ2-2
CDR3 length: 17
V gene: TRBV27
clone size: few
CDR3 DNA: TGTGCCAGCAGTTTATCCGCCCGGGTGGTGTTTTCCGGGGAGCTGTTTTTT
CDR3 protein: CASSLSARVVFSGELFF

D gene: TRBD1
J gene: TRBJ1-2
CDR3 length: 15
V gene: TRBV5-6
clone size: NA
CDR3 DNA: TGTGCCAGCAGCTTAGGGGACAGTAAATACTATGGCTACACCTTC
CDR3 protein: CASSLGDSKYYGYTF

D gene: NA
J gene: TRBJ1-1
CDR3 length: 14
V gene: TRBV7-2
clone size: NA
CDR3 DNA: TGTGCCAGCAGCCCCACTCGGGGGAACACTGAAGCTTTCTTT
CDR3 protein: CASSPTRGNTEAFF

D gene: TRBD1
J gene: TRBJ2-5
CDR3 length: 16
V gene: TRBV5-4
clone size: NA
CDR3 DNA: TGTGCCAGCAGCTTGGGGGACAGGGTTTTTCCGGAGACCCAGTACTTC
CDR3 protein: CASSLGDRVFPETQYF

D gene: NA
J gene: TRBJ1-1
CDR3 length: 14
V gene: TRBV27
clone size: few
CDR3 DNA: TGTGCCAGCAGTTGGGGACACTTGAACACTGAAGCTTTCTTT
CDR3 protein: CASSWGHLNTEAFF

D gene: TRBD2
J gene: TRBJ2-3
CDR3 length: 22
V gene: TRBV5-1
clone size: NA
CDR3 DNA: TGCGCCAGCAGCTACCCGATTACAGGTGTCGTAGCGGGAGTGGGGAGCACAGATACGCAGTATTTT
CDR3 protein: CASSYPITGVVAGVGSTDTQYF

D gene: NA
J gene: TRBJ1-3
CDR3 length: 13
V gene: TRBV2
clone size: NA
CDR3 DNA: TGTGCCAGCAGGGGGCTTGGTGGAAACACCATATATTTT
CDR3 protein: CASRGLGGNTIYF

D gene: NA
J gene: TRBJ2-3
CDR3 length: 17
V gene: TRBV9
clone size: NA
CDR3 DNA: TGTGCCAGCAGCGTAGGGGTAGCCGAGCGGGTCACAGATACGCAGTATTTT
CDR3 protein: CASSVGVAERVTDTQYF

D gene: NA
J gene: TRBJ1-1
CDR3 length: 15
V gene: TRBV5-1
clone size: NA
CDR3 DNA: TGCGCCAGCAGCTTGGTGTCAGGGGTGGGCACTGAAGCTTTCTTT
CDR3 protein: CASSLVSGVGTEAFF

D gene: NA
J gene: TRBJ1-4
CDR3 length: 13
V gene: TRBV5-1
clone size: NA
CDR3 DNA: TGCGCCAGCAGAGATGGAGACAATGAAAAACTGTTTTTT
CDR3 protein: CASRDGDNEKLFF

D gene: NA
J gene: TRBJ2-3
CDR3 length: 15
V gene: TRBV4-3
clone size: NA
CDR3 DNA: TGCGCCAGCAGCCAAGCTAGTAGAAGCACAGATACGCAGTATTTT
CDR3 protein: CASSQASRSTDTQYF

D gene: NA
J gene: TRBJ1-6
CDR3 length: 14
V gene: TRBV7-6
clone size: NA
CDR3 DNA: TGTGCCAGCAGCTTACTACGGGGAGATTCACCCCTCCACTTT
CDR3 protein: CASSLLRGDSPLHF